Sequencing of this T cell receptor beta chain was carried out in a study of cytomegalovirus exposure and HLA in healthy donors (dated by TCRdb to the late 2010s). Notes on the research overall: An earlier analysis of some 600 of the donors reported over 250 Gb of sequence data and 100 million to 120 million unique TCR beta sequences obtained from about 200 million T cells. Around 330 gigabases of sequencing data and around 80 million unique TCR sequences made up an early release that covered 500 to 650 HLA-typed donors. Among the roughly 370 genotyped donors, more than 70% belonged to the genetic ancestry cluster associated with self-reported Caucasian donors. The study aimed to test whether signatures of past pathogen exposure could be identified by cataloging public T cell receptors. The T cell repertoires of 666 subjects were profiled by immunosequencing and related to cytomegalovirus serostatus. Along with the approximately 700-subject first cohort, a separate validation cohort of over a hundred different subjects was used. The study combined high-throughput TCR immunosequencing, statistical association of individual TCRs with disease status, and machine learning to predict cytomegalovirus infection status. To study patterns of TCR occurrence, a later analysis re-analyzed previously published TCR beta repertoires from 666 donors and added high-resolution HLA genotyping. In the later analysis, no new phenotypic data were used to find candidate immune exposures; instead, reliance was placed on TCR beta sequences and their occurrence across donors. To decide whether each TCR beta V gene segment behaved as functional or pseudogenic, an earlier analysis of some 600 of the donors relied on high-throughput TCR beta sequencing. Donor age, sex, ethnicity and CMV serostatus were collected together with the repertoire data. A later genetic analysis took genome-wide SNP genotypes for about three fifths of the 666 donors and used that subset as a discovery cohort. Every repertoire in the discovery cohort had been generated on one and the same sequencing platform. HLA typing included class I and class II loci at four-digit resolution. Typing coverage differed by locus: A, B, C, DRB1 and DQB1 were typed in about 620-640 donors, DQA1 in about 550, DPA1 in nearly 610, and DPB1 in roughly 470. Several DR-DQ haplotypes were treated as single units for association and clustering because of strong linkage in the cohort. Among roughly 370 genotyped donors of the cohort, an average of approximately 230,000 unique TCR beta nucleotide sequences were sequenced per donor, around 18% of them non-productive. What the work shows at the level of the full study, not this receptor alone: CMV serostatus was the only immune exposure information available for the cohort. The earlier analysis of approximately 590 of the donors excluded some 16 rarely observed V segments, including chromosome 9 orphons, because counts were too low. A later analysis found that most CMV-associated TCR beta chains appeared HLA-restricted, with HLA associations seemingly driven largely by CMV exposure. An earlier analysis of some 560 of the donors showed that most TCR beta V segments appeared in productive rearrangements either about 87% or about 30% of the time, which broadly matched IMGT annotations. Presence/absence analyses assumed roughly uniform sequencing depth across donors, an assumption that may not hold. Compared with equally common non-associated chains, HLA-associated TCR beta chains in a later analysis were more clonally expanded and had lower generation probabilities. Cytomegalovirus status was reported to be diagnosed by the classifier with high specificity and sensitivity in both the original and validation cohorts. Because HLA typing was missing for some donors at each locus, association tests included only the typed subset. Strong co-occurrence of HLA alleles, especially DR and DQ, made assigning TCR associations to individual alleles difficult. Compared with the roughly 700-donor mean, donors in an Asian-associated ancestry cluster had fewer N-insertions in productive TCRs, according to a later genetic analysis. In vitro tests confirmed that a few of the cytomegalovirus-associated TCR beta chains recognize cytomegalovirus antigens. Most TCR sequences were seen in very few donors, while some public TCRs were found in many individuals. The study gave a list of 150 to 200 TCR beta chains associated with cytomegalovirus. A further reported finding was that TCR beta sequences accurately predicted the HLA-A and HLA-B alleles for most subjects in the first cohort. In a later genetic analysis, a missense DCLRE1C variant was associated with V-gene and J-gene trimming of TCR beta chains, and the association was replicated in an independent cohort. It was suggested by the authors that the approach could potentially be generalized to other disease states and immunological phenotypes. Only TCR beta chains were sequenced in this cohort, and the absence of alpha or paired-chain data limited detectable features. A cluster of highly shared sequence variants was judged likely to be a technical artifact of the sequencing pipeline. Correlated functional status among segregating V segments might be attributable to linkage disequilibrium, but an unknown experimental factor could not be ruled out. In a later analysis, TCR association rates were found to vary across HLA loci, with the most associated TCRs seen for DRB1 alleles and the fewest for HLA-C alleles. A later analysis reported that several top co-occurrence clusters appeared linked to parvovirus B19, influenza, CMV and Epstein-Barr virus. A later analysis associated 15,000 to 20,000 TCR beta sequences with specific HLA alleles at a false discovery rate of 0.05.

The cohort consisted of 650 to 700 healthy bone marrow donors. All cohort members were sampled while nominally healthy, although unrecorded immune exposures were likely present. The donor tested CMV seronegative and was one of the 352 seronegative cohort members. A peripheral blood sample was collected from each donor, and TCR beta sequencing was performed on peripheral blood mononuclear cells. Genomic DNA was extracted from the blood cell samples with the Qiagen DNeasy Blood Extraction Kit. Receptors were amplified or captured by the immunoSEQ multiplex PCR assay. For the multiplex PCR, a mixture combining 60 forward primers for TCR Vbeta segments and 13 reverse primers for TCR Jbeta segments was used. A multiplex PCR assay on genomic DNA amplified the CDR3 region of rearranged TCR beta genes. The Illumina HiSeq System was used to sequence the amplified TCR beta libraries as 87-base-pair reads. Regarding the original processing steps: A later analysis tallied roughly 80 million unique TCR beta chains across the 666 repertoires, and some 12 million of those chains were shared by two or more donors. Raw reads were error-corrected and collapsed into unique sequences by a nearest-neighbor algorithm in which closely related sequences were merged to remove PCR and sequencing errors. Alignment of CDR3 sequences to IMGT reference sequences was used to assign V, D and J gene segments. For a sequence to be retained, a match of at least six nucleotides was required to both a V gene segment and a J gene segment. A rearrangement was called productive if the CDR3 had no stop codons and remained in frame with V and J, and every other rearrangement was called non-productive. Following IMGT convention, CDR3 was defined as the stretch from the second conserved V-encoded cysteine to the conserved J-encoded phenylalanine. In an earlier analysis of 500 to 650 of the donors, sequences lacking an unambiguous match to a single V gene segment were excluded. In an earlier analysis of 587 of the donors, a V segment was called functional when productive rearrangements were above 56.7%, and segregating when the standard deviation between donors exceeded 5%. To diagnose cytomegalovirus status from the catalog of TCR beta chain sequences, a statistical classification framework was built. In a later analysis, TCR nucleotide sequences were compared against IMGT/GENE-DB human TR gene sequences so that V and J genes could be assigned. In a later analysis, CDR3 sequences and most-parsimonious VDJ recombination scenarios were assigned using the TCRdist pipeline. In a later analysis, each TCR beta chain was defined by its CDR3 amino acid sequence together with its V-gene family, and reads without a unique V-gene family were excluded. A later analysis removed 550 to 650 highly shared, low-generation-probability nucleotide sequences to deal with suspected cross-contamination and a sequencing artifact. For each public chain, a later analysis derived a clonal expansion index from normalized ranks of inferred template counts within each repertoire. In a later analysis, generation probabilities were computed with a VDJ recombination model fitted to out-of-frame rearrangements, and the resulting probabilities were checked against IGoR. In a later analysis, TCR-TCR, TCR-HLA and TCR-CMV co-occurrence was scored with hypergeometric tests, and a repertoire-size bias correction was applied to TCR pairs. A later analysis estimated false discovery rates by permuting HLA or CMV assignments 20 times. A later analysis grouped co-occurring TCRs with DBSCAN, adding TCRdist sequence similarity when clustering within HLA-allele-positive subsets. Repertoires with fewer than 30,000 or more than 120,000 public chains were left out of co-occurrence clustering, as were four to six repertoires with anomalous nucleotide sharing. TCRdb took this table from immuneACCESS and kept in-frame rearrangements with V and J called. Such tables lack part of the clones; where checked against another copy, unresolved V genes explain under half of the gap, and the rest is unexplained. V, J and clone size reflect that table, while D and trimming were determined from the DNA. Here the sample has approximately 200,000 clones; around 77% occur a single time. The ten largest clones add up to about 1.9% of the sample.

As concerns this clone: Its recognized antigen is unknown. Base-call qualities are not available, and no considerably larger clone is one nucleotide away.

Material for sequencing was PBMCs. The TCR was taken from a man aged 25-45 years in good health and CMV-seronegative.

At the DNA level, the sequence is TGTGCCAGTAGCGGGAGAGGTGAGCAGTACTTC. The encoded protein is CASSGRGEQYF. The sequence links TRBV30 to TRBJ2-7, with 9 bases matching TRBD2. V is pruned by 8 bases and J by 7 bases, leaving 6 bases of the junction without a gene match. CDR1 and CDR2, looked up from the germline V gene (reference sequence), are GTSNPN and SVGIG. The CDR3 spans 11 residues, from the cysteine through the phenylalanine. Left in the record is the CDR3 DNA by itself, 33 bases read in frame from the first base.